The 31 T cell receptor beta chains below all came from one sample that was sequenced in a study of T cells in Graves' hyperthyroidism and ophthalmopathy. The TCR beta CDR3 regions underwent amplification using RNA transcripts as the source. During a first-round RT-PCR of the TCR CDR3, the HTBI primer set was used. TCRdb processed the multiplex PCR reads anew with MiXCR; each CDR3 protein has one entry. The sample yields about 560,000 distinct CDR3 sequences, over 15% seen once. The specimen was blood. The receptor source for this set is a woman aged 18-35 years with Graves' hyperthyroidism.

The rearrangement links TRBV20-1 to TRBJ2-1; D may be TRBD1 or TRBD2 (5 bases each). CDR3 length: 13 residues. V lost 3 bases to trimming and J lost 9 bases, with 15 bases between them. The germline V gene has CDR1 DFQATT and CDR2 SNEGSKA (reference sequence). The CDR3 DNA reads as TGCAGTGCTAGGGGACCTGCAATCGGTGAGCAGTTCTTC. It translates to CSARGPAIGEQFF.

About this clonotype itself: A read error may be the cause here, since a much bigger clone is one base away. The chain couples TRBV6-1 to TRBJ1-5; D is unclear. This CDR3 is built from 12 residues. The germline V gene encodes CDR1 MNHNS and CDR2 SASEGT. Trimming stripped 1 base from V and 6 bases from J, with 4 bases between. In nucleotides, the CDR3 is TGTGCCAGCAGTGAAGTGGGTCAGCCCCAGCATTTT. Amino acid sequence: CASSEVGQPQHF.

This clonotype was seen more than once but under ten times. The V gene is TRBV24-1, the J gene TRBJ2-3, with TRBD1 matching 7 bases. CDR1 KGHDR and CDR2 SFDVKD come from the germline V gene. This CDR3 spans 15 amino acids. V shed 2 bases and J 6 bases; nucleotides not matched to a gene: 7. Written as DNA, the CDR3 is TGTGCCACCAGTGATTCGAGGGGGCTGGAGGATACGCAGTATTTT. Amino acids: CATSDSRGLEDTQYF.

This clonotype was seen at least ten times. The chain employs TRBV30 and TRBJ2-3; D remains unclear. CDR1 is GTSNPN, CDR2 SVGIG, per germline (reference sequence). V was trimmed by 2 bases and J by 5 bases, leaving 5 bases between them. The CDR3 is 11 residues long. In DNA form, the CDR3 reads TGTGCCTGGAGTCGAGTAGATACGCAGTATTTT. Translation gives CAWSRVDTQYF.

Note on this clonotype: Likely a read error: the CDR3 ends without its conserved phenylalanine or tryptophan. V is TRBV6-1 and J is TRBJ1-5; D is perhaps TRBD1 (6 bases). The V gene's germline CDR1 is MNHNS and CDR2 SASEGT. This CDR3 spans 15 amino acids. The V gene lost 5 bases and the J gene lost 4 bases, with 15 bases spanning the gap. CDR3 loop: CASSWGARRNQPQHL. CDR3 DNA sequence: TGTGCCAGCAGTTGGGGGGCGCGTAGGAATCAGCCCCAGCATTTG.

A few counts support this clonotype. The gene calls are TRBV6-2 or TRBV6-3 and TRBJ2-2; D gene unclear. Per germline, CDR1 MNHEY and CDR2 SVGEGT. The CDR3 has 13 amino acids. The V end lost 11 bases, the J end lost 0 bases, and 10 bases lay between the germline ends. DNA for the CDR3: TGTGCCCTTACAGACGCGAACACCGGGGAGCTGTTTTTT. Encoded protein: CALTDANTGELFF.

Worth noting for this clonotype: A much more abundant neighbour one base away suggests this may be a read error. The chain couples TRBV6-1 to TRBJ1-1; 9 bases line up with TRBD1. Unmatched junction bases numbered 3, after V lost 6 bases and J lost 4 bases. Germline CDR1 MNHNS, CDR2 SASEGT. The CDR3 contains 13 residues. The CDR3 DNA sequence: TGTGCCAGCAGGGGGACAGGGAGCACTGAAGCTTTCTTT. It is translated as CASRGTGSTEAFF.

This clonotype was observed many times. This sequence joins TRBV3-1 and TRBJ2-7; the match to TRBD2 covers 13 bases. J gave up 5 bases and V 4 bases, and 14 bases lay outside the gene matches. In germline, CDR1 is LGHDT, CDR2 YNNKEL (reference sequence). The length of the CDR3 is 18 residues. Here the CDR3 DNA reads TGTGCCAGCAGCCTCCGGACGGGACTAGCGGGAACCCTGAACGAGCAGTACTTC. It specifies CASSLRTGLAGTLNEQYF.

This chain links TRBV6-1 with TRBJ1-2; perhaps TRBD1 as D (5 bases). Trimming removed 5 bases from V and 6 bases from J, with 10 bases in between. From germline, CDR1 is MNHNS and CDR2 SASEGT. The CDR3 runs 12 residues. The CDR3 DNA reads as TGTGCCAGCAGTACCCGGGGGGATGGCTACACCTTC. Residues: CASSTRGDGYTF.

The chain carries TRBV7-2 and TRBJ1-3; no clear D gene. V was trimmed by 2 bases and J by 6 bases, leaving 5 bases between them. Germline CDR1 is SGHTA and CDR2 is FQGNSA. The CDR3 length is 12 residues. CDR3: CASSLFANTIYF. CDR3 DNA: TGTGCCAGCAGCTTATTCGCAAACACCATATATTTT.

This rearrangement joins TRBV28 to TRBJ2-2; the match to TRBD2 covers 11 bases. CDR1 and CDR2 (germline): MDHEN, SYDVKM. The CDR3 runs to 16 residues. The V gene end was trimmed by 6 bases and the J gene end by 4 bases; junction bases not matched to a gene: 7. The CDR3 loop reads CASSPTSGSFTGELFF. In nucleotides, the CDR3 is TGTGCCAGCAGCCCAACTAGCGGGAGTTTCACCGGGGAGCTGTTTTTT.

This clonotype has a count of ten or more. The V call is TRBV3-1, the J call TRBJ2-1, with 10 nucleotides matching TRBD2. The J segment lost 9 bases and the V segment lost 0 bases, leaving 5 bases of the junction unmatched. CDR1 is LGHDT and CDR2 is YNNKEL in the germline V gene (reference sequence). CDR3 length equals 15 residues. The CDR3 loop is CASSQDLSGRGEQFF. For the CDR3, the DNA is TGTGCCAGCAGCCAAGATCTGAGCGGGAGGGGTGAGCAGTTCTTC.

The chain carries TRBV6-5 and TRBJ2-7, with D perhaps TRBD2 (5 bases). The CDR3 is 13 amino acids. V was cut by 2 bases and J by 5 bases, with 10 bases left in between. The V gene's germline CDR1 is MNHEY and CDR2 SVGAGI. CDR3 residues: CASSYPGVNEQYF. Here the CDR3 DNA reads TGTGCCAGCAGTTACCCCGGGGTTAACGAGCAGTACTTC.

This clonotype has only a few counts. The rearrangement uses TRBV5-4 and TRBJ1-4; D gene unclear. In germline, CDR1 is SGHNT, CDR2 YYREEE (reference sequence). This CDR3 region has 15 residues. V shed 1 base and J shed 4 bases, with 11 bases lying between them. The chain's CDR3 is CASSLSGVRNEKLFF. The CDR3 DNA sequence: TGTGCCAGCAGCTTGTCGGGTGTCCGTAATGAAAAACTGTTTTTT.

In this sample, this clonotype turned up a few times. The chain combines TRBV11-3 with TRBJ2-2, with D possibly being TRBD1 (6 bases). The V and J ends lost 5 bases and 0 bases respectively, with 13 bases between them. This CDR3 has 16 residues. The germline CDR1 and CDR2 sequences are SGHNT and YENEEA. CDR3 protein: CASSNHRESNTGELFF. Written as DNA, the CDR3 is TGTGCCAGCAGCAACCACAGGGAGTCGAACACCGGGGAGCTGTTTTTT. The full variable domain, in which reference TRBV11-3 and TRBJ2-2 provide the parts outside the CDR3, is EAGVVQSPRYKIIEKKQPVAFWCNPISGHNTLYWYLQNLGQGPELLIRYENEEAVDDSQLPKDRFSAERLKGVDSTLKIQPAELGDSAVYLCASSNHRESNTGELFFGEGSRLTVL.

This clonotype was counted only a few times. The rearrangement uses TRBV4-1 and TRBJ2-3; no clear D gene. V was trimmed by 0 bases and J by 0 bases, leaving 7 bases between them. CDR3 length: 15 amino acids. Germline V gives CDR1 MGHRA, CDR2 YSYEKL. CDR3 DNA sequence: TGCGCCAGCAGCCAAGATGGCTATAGCACAGATACGCAGTATTTT. It encodes CASSQDGYSTDTQYF.

The chain is built from TRBV19 and TRBJ2-5, with 8 positions matching TRBD1. This CDR3 spans 15 amino acids. V lost 6 bases to trimming and J lost 5 bases; unmatched junction nucleotides: 11. The V gene's germline CDR1 is LNHDA and CDR2 SQIVND (reference sequence). In DNA form, the CDR3 reads TGTGCCAGTAGGAGACAGGGGATTGGTAGGGAGACCCAGTACTTC. Its translation: CASRRQGIGRETQYF.

This clonotype was recorded at least ten times. The chain links TRBV28 to TRBJ2-3; 9 nucleotides agree with TRBD2. The junction had 9 bases not matched to a gene; V was cut back by 2 bases and J by 0 bases. CDR3 length: 18 residues. The germline CDR1 and CDR2 sequences are MDHEN and SYDVKM. CDR3 sequence reads: CASSLAGGNIPSTDTQYF. CDR3 nucleotide sequence: TGTGCCAGCAGTTTAGCGGGAGGGAACATACCTAGCACAGATACGCAGTATTTT.

This clonotype came up many times. The J gene is TRBJ2-3, the V gene TRBV28, with 10 bases fitting TRBD2. CDR3 length equals 15 residues. Trimming at V came to 4 bases and at J to 3 bases, leaving 4 bases not matched to a gene. Germline assignment: CDR1 MDHEN and CDR2 SYDVKM. CDR3 sequence reads: CASSSQAGGTDTQYF. CDR3 nucleotide sequence: TGTGCCAGCAGTTCCCAAGCGGGAGGGACAGATACGCAGTATTTT.

This clonotype has ten or more counts. The chain has TRBV11-2 and TRBJ2-1; 9 bases fit TRBD1. V dropped 4 bases and J dropped 4; count of bases not matched to a gene: 5. From germline, CDR1 is SGHAT and CDR2 FQNNGV. The CDR3 has 15 residues. In DNA form, the CDR3 reads TGTGCCAGCAGCTACAGGGGGCGCGTTTACAATGAGCAGTTCTTC. This codes for CASSYRGRVYNEQFF.

The chain carries TRBV9 and TRBJ2-5; D is perhaps TRBD2 (5 bases). Germline V CDR1 and CDR2: SGDLS, YYNGEE. The V end was cut by 0 bases, the J end by 4 bases, with 13 bases between. This CDR3 spans 15 amino acids. CDR3 amino acids: CASSVERGPLETQYF. The CDR3 coding sequence is TGTGCCAGCAGCGTAGAACGAGGGCCCCTAGAGACCCAGTACTTC.

This clonotype appeared a few times. The rearrangement joins TRBV4-1 to TRBJ2-2, with D hard to call. The V end was cut by 0 bases, the J end by 1 base, with 6 bases between. The CDR3 consists of 15 residues. The V gene's germline CDR1 is MGHRA and CDR2 YSYEKL. CDR3 loop: CASSQDRENTGELFF. For the CDR3, the DNA is TGCGCCAGCAGCCAAGATCGAGAGAACACCGGGGAGCTGTTTTTT.

The table lists this clonotype with a few counts. The J gene is TRBJ1-5, the V gene TRBV30; 8 bases are shared with TRBD1. CDR3 length: 16 residues. J lost 0 bases, V lost 3 bases, and 7 bases had no gene match. CDR1 and CDR2 from the germline V gene are GTSNPN and SVGIG (reference sequence). The CDR3 loop reads CAWRAGGPFSNQPQHF. CDR3 DNA: TGTGCCTGGAGGGCAGGGGGCCCATTTAGCAATCAGCCCCAGCATTTT. Supplemented by reference TRBV30 and TRBJ1-5, the full variable domain reads SQTIHQWPATLVQPVGSPLSLECTVEGTSNPNLYWYRQAAGRGLQLLFYSVGIGQISSEVPQNLSASRPQDRQFILSSKKLLLSDSGFYLCAWRAGGPFSNQPQHFGDGTRLSIL.

The V call is TRBV19, the J call TRBJ1-5; the D is unclear. The germline CDR1 and CDR2 sequences are LNHDA and SQIVND (reference sequence). Between the trimmed V and J ends, which lost 2 bases and 5 bases, there was a span of 7 bases. The CDR3 is 13 residues long. CDR3 nucleotides: TGTGCCAGTAGTATACGTACCGATCAGCCCCAGCATTTT. This sequence encodes CASSIRTDQPQHF. Based on the CDR3 plus reference TRBV19 and TRBJ1-5, the full variable domain is DGGITQSPKYLFRKEGQNVTLSCEQNLNHDAMYWYRQDPGQGLRLIYYSQIVNDFQKGDIAEGYSVSREKKESFPLTVTSAQKNPTAFYLCASSIRTDQPQHFGDGTRLSIL.

This clonotype was counted between two and nine times. The rearrangement uses TRBV7-9 and TRBJ2-3; D unresolved. From germline, CDR1 is SEHNR and CDR2 FQNEAQ (reference sequence). Trimming took off 2 bases at V and 4 bases at J, with 7 bases between the two ends. This CDR3 has 13 residues. The CDR3 loop reads CASSLITPDTQYF. The CDR3, as DNA: TGTGCCAGCAGCTTAATCACCCCAGATACGCAGTATTTT.

The gene calls are TRBV5-4 and TRBJ2-5, with 8 bases identical to TRBD1. This CDR3 region has 14 residues. V lost 4 bases and J lost 5; bases outside the gene matches: 7. Germline V gene lookup returns CDR1 SGHNT and CDR2 YYREEE (reference sequence). The CDR3 DNA follows: TGTGCCAGCAGCGTGGACAGGGCCGCCGAGACCCAGTACTTC. Amino acids: CASSVDRAAETQYF.

This clonotype appeared many times. The chain uses TRBV2 and TRBJ1-1; no definite D call. Germline values: CDR1 SNHLY, CDR2 FYNNEI. This CDR3 is built from 13 residues. V lost 7 bases to trimming and J lost 1 base, with 10 bases between them. Here the CDR3 reads CASTERENTEAFF. The CDR3 DNA is TGTGCCAGCACCGAAAGGGAGAACACTGAAGCTTTCTTT.

V usage is TRBV18 and J usage is TRBJ2-7, with a tentative D call TRBD1 (6 bases). CDR1 and CDR2 (germline): KGHSH, LQKENI. Trimming cost V 0 bases and J 5 bases, with 11 bases left between them. The CDR3 is 14 amino acids. The CDR3 reads CASSPPGTLHEQYF. The CDR3 nucleotides are TGTGCCAGCTCACCACCGGGGACACTCCACGAGCAGTACTTC.

V is TRBV19 and J is TRBJ1-2; a possible D gene is TRBD1 (6 bases). In germline, CDR1 is LNHDA, CDR2 SQIVND (reference sequence). The V end lost 6 bases, the J end lost 7 bases, and 21 bases lay between the germline ends. The length of the CDR3 is 15 residues. CDR3 in DNA: TGTGCCAGTAGCCTCCGGGGGGGCCGCAGGGCTGGCTACACCTTC. Its protein is CASSLRGGRRAGYTF.

For the CDR3, the DNA is TGTGCCAGCAGAAATGGCGGGGGGGGACCTCGCACAGATACGCAGTATTTT. The encoded protein is CASRNGGGGPRTDTQYF. The chain carries TRBV6-1 and TRBJ2-3; TRBD2 aligns across 9 bases. The CDR3 runs to 17 residues. The V and J ends lost 6 bases and 1 base, in that order; junction bases with no gene match: 11. Per germline, CDR1 MNHNS and CDR2 SASEGT.

This clonotype was found a few times. V usage is TRBV2 and J usage is TRBJ2-1; 13 bases agree with TRBD2. V was clipped by 7 bases and J by 4 bases; unmatched bases: 7. From germline, CDR1 is SNHLY and CDR2 FYNNEI. The CDR3 totals 16 residues. CDR3 DNA: TGTGCCAGCACTACGGGGGGACTAGCGGGGTACAATGAGCAGTTCTTC. This encodes CASTTGGLAGYNEQFF.